Following are 14 T cell receptor beta chains from one sample sequenced in a study of CD8 T cells in Susac syndrome. RNA in amounts of about 0.5 to 1 ug was reverse transcribed with random hexamers. From the immunoSEQ multiplex PCR reads, TCRdb called clonotypes with MiXCR, one entry per CDR3 protein. The sample contains about 250,000 distinct CDR3 sequences, approximately 92% of which appear only once. The sequenced sample was CD4+ T cells from PBMCs. The receptor source for this set is a human donor with multiple sclerosis.

The chain combines TRBV21-1 with TRBJ2-3. TRBV21-1 is assigned pseudogene status. The CDR3 runs to 14 residues. The CDR3 DNA reads as TGTGCCAGCAGCAAATCCCCTAGCACAGATACGCAGTATTTT. Its protein is CASSKSPSTDTQYF.

V usage is TRBV3-1 and J usage is TRBJ1-3, with D possibly being TRBD1 (5 bases). V was shortened by 2 bases and J by 4 bases, with 12 bases between the two germline ends. CDR1 LGHDT and CDR2 YNNKEL come from the germline V gene (reference sequence). The CDR3 runs to 15 residues. The CDR3 loop reads CASSQFWGAGNTIYF. In DNA form, the CDR3 reads TGTGCCAGCAGCCAATTCTGGGGCGCAGGAAACACCATATATTTT.

This rearrangement joins TRBV9 to TRBJ2-5, with TRBD2 identical over 9 bases. The CDR3 has 17 residues. The germline CDR1 and CDR2 sequences are SGDLS and YYNGEE. V lost 0 bases and J lost 5; bases outside the gene matches: 11. Written as DNA, the CDR3 is TGTGCCAGCAGCGTAGATCTGGCGGGAGGGCCGGTGGAGACCCAGTACTTC. Translated, it gives CASSVDLAGGPVETQYF.

The chain's CDR3 is CASSLSGSIIDTQYF. The CDR3 DNA reads TGTGCCAGCAGCCTTAGCGGGAGTATTATAGATACGCAGTATTTT. The chain employs TRBV5-4 and TRBJ2-3; 9 bases fit TRBD2. The CDR3 loop spans 15 amino acids. V dropped 4 bases and J dropped 5; count of bases not matched to a gene: 8. The germline V gene has CDR1 SGHNT and CDR2 YYREEE (reference sequence). The full variable domain, rest sourced from reference TRBV5-4 and TRBJ2-3, is ETGVTQSPTHLIKTRGQQVTLRCSSQSGHNTVSWYQQALGQGPQFIFQYYREEENGRGNFPPRFSGLQFPNYSSELNVNALELDDSALYLCASSLSGSIIDTQYFGPGTRLTVL.

V and J are TRBV30 and TRBJ1-3; D gene uncertain. Trimming took 3 bases from V and 2 from J, leaving 8 bases between them. The CDR3 sequence is 13 residues long. The germline V gene has CDR1 GTSNPN and CDR2 SVGIG (reference sequence). The DNA of the CDR3 is TGTGCCTGGAGCCCCCGGGCTGGAAACACCATATATTTT. Translated: CAWSPRAGNTIYF.

This chain links TRBV5-6 with TRBJ2-2; unclear D gene. V was pared by 4 bases and J by 5 bases, with 12 bases between. From germline, CDR1 is SGHDT and CDR2 YYEEEE. The CDR3 has 14 amino acids. CDR3 bases: TGTGCCAGCAGCACCCTTCGGAGTACCGGGGAGCTGTTTTTT. It codes for CASSTLRSTGELFF.

CDR3 residues: CSADRRDRGGEQFF. CDR3 bases: TGCAGCGCCGACAGACGGGACAGGGGGGGAGAGCAGTTCTTC. The chain employs TRBV29-1 and TRBJ2-1, with 11 bases matching TRBD1. The CDR3 length is 14 residues. The trim removed 7 bases at V and 10 bases at J, leaving 12 bases unmatched. Germline CDR1 is SQVTM and CDR2 is ANQGSEA.

The rearrangement uses TRBV2 and TRBJ1-2; D remains unclear. The CDR3 length is 11 residues. Trimming took 8 bases from V and 4 from J, leaving 8 bases between them. Germline values: CDR1 SNHLY, CDR2 FYNNEI. The CDR3 protein is CASRGSYGYTF. For the CDR3, the DNA is TGTGCCAGCCGTGGGTCCTATGGCTACACCTTC.

The chain uses TRBV2 and TRBJ1-2; D uncertain. The ends were cut back, 1 base at V and 7 bases at J, with 4 bases in the middle. CDR1 SNHLY and CDR2 FYNNEI come from the germline V gene. The CDR3 runs 11 residues. The CDR3 sequence: CASSEGGGYTF. The CDR3 coding sequence is TGTGCCAGCAGTGAAGGGGGTGGCTACACCTTC.

CDR3 DNA: TGTGCCAGCAGCTCGGATCGAGGGGCCTCTGAAGCTTTCTTT. Its protein is CASSSDRGASEAFF. This chain connects TRBV5-6 to TRBJ1-1; tentatively, D is TRBD1 (5 bases). Germline lookup yields CDR1 SGHDT and CDR2 YYEEEE. Trimming left V 3 bases short and J 6 bases short, with 15 bases between. This CDR3 is 14 amino acids long.

The rearrangement links TRBV6-1 to TRBJ1-1; D uncertain. Trimming left V 2 bases short and J 6 bases short, with 7 bases between. The CDR3 has 12 amino acids. Germline V gives CDR1 MNHNS, CDR2 SASEGT. The chain's CDR3 is CASSERHSEAFF. CDR3 in DNA: TGTGCCAGCAGTGAAAGACATTCTGAAGCTTTCTTT.

CDR3 bases: TGTGCCTGCCAGACAGGGACTATCACAGATACGCAGTATTTT. Residues: CACQTGTITDTQYF. The rearrangement joins TRBV30 to TRBJ2-3, with D perhaps TRBD1 or TRBD2 (7 bases each). Trimming shortened V by 6 bases and J by 2 bases, and 15 bases separated the two germline ends. Germline assignment: CDR1 GTSNPN and CDR2 SVGIG (reference sequence). The CDR3 spans 14 residues.

This chain joins TRBV6-5 and TRBJ1-2; D unclear. Germline V gene sequence: CDR1 MNHEY, CDR2 SVGAGI. Trimming pared 7 bases from V and 2 bases from J, leaving 14 bases between. CDR3 length equals 14 residues. The CDR3 reads CASTGLPSNYGYTF. CDR3 sequence (DNA): TGTGCCAGCACCGGACTCCCTTCCAACTATGGCTACACCTTC.

V usage is TRBV2 and J usage is TRBJ2-1; D unclear. V shed 5 bases and J shed 6 bases, with 8 bases lying between them. CDR1 is SNHLY, CDR2 FYNNEI, per germline. The CDR3 is 12 residues long. This chain's CDR3 is CASSSVFNEQFF. For the CDR3, the DNA is TGTGCCAGCAGTTCAGTTTTCAATGAGCAGTTCTTC.